Following are 13 T cell receptor beta chains from one sample sequenced in a study of human T cells and chemical hapten exposure. Regarding time point: patch test 1, 2 weeks after DPC sensitization. This sample's treatment: therapeutic diphenylcyclopropenone sensitization with weekly scalp DPC. TCRdb analysed the RACE reads with MiXCR anew, one entry per CDR3 protein. The sample lists about 110,000 distinct CDR3 sequences, 9.5% to 11% occurring once. The source was whole blood, collected in connection with sensitization to the hapten diphenylcyclopropenone (DPC). Source of these receptors: a woman aged 40 to 55 with alopecia areata. Some clones in this sample may be carry-over from other donors' samples.

This clonotype has more than one count but fewer than ten. The CDR3 is CAISEPGTSGPYEQYF. DNA of the CDR3: TGTGCCATCAGTGAGCCCGGGACTAGCGGCCCCTACGAGCAGTACTTC. The J gene is TRBJ2-7, the V gene TRBV10-3, with TRBD2 identical over 11 bases. CDR3 length equals 16 residues. J gave up 2 bases and V 2 bases, and 5 bases lay outside the gene matches. Looked up from germline, CDR1 is ENHRY and CDR2 is SYGVKD.

This clonotype was counted many times. V and J are TRBV6-2 or TRBV6-3 and TRBJ2-1; tentative D call: TRBD1 (6 bases). CDR3 length equals 15 residues. V was clipped by 6 bases and J by 7 bases, with 19 bases between them. Germline V lookup: CDR1 MNHEY, CDR2 SVGEGT. The CDR3 reads CASSPPGRRGNEQFF. CDR3 DNA sequence: TGTGCCAGCAGCCCCCCGGGGAGAAGGGGGAATGAGCAGTTCTTC.

Worth noting for this clonotype: This may arise from a read error, as a much more abundant clone is one base away. The DNA of the CDR3 is TGTGCCACCTCGGGGCAGTGGGCGAACACCGGGGAGCTGTTTTTT. Protein sequence: CATSGQWANTGELFF. This chain connects TRBV12-3 or TRBV12-4 to TRBJ2-2; D could derive from TRBD1 or TRBD2 (5 bases each). V was shortened by 10 bases and J by 0 bases, with 15 bases between the two germline ends. The CDR3 spans 15 residues.

This clonotype has a count of ten or more. V usage is TRBV20-1 and J usage is TRBJ1-1; unclear D gene. There are 13 residues in the CDR3. Germline V gene sequence: CDR1 DFQATT, CDR2 SNEGSKA (reference sequence). V lost 0 bases, J lost 1 base, and 6 bases lay in between. The CDR3 protein is CSAREAANTEAFF. The CDR3 region has the DNA TGCAGTGCTAGAGAGGCAGCGAACACTGAAGCTTTCTTT.

This clonotype was counted many times. The V and J genes are TRBV5-4 and TRBJ2-1, with 11 bases aligning to TRBD2. J gave up 2 bases and V 0 bases, and 4 bases lay outside the gene matches. Germline values: CDR1 SGHNT, CDR2 YYREEE (reference sequence). The CDR3 sequence is 17 residues long. The CDR3 is CASSLAGGLAAYNEQFF. DNA of the CDR3: TGTGCCAGCAGCTTGGCCGGGGGACTAGCGGCCTACAATGAGCAGTTCTTC.

In this sample, this clonotype turned up a few times. This chain connects TRBV25-1 to TRBJ2-5; tentative D call: TRBD1 (5 bases). Germline V gene lookup returns CDR1 MGHDK and CDR2 SYGVNS. V dropped 7 bases and J dropped 1 base, with 19 bases sitting between them. This CDR3 has 16 residues. This CDR3 is CASTQGVRAGQETQYF. The CDR3 DNA follows: TGTGCCAGCACCCAAGGGGTTCGGGCAGGCCAAGAGACCCAGTACTTC.

This clonotype has a handful of counts. Here the CDR3 DNA reads TGTGCCAGCAGTTTACCTAGCGGGAGGGCCGGCGAGCAGTACTTC. As protein: CASSLPSGRAGEQYF. The chain links TRBV28 to TRBJ2-7, with 12 nucleotides matching TRBD2. J gave up 6 bases and V 2 bases, and 5 bases lay outside the gene matches. Germline V gene lookup returns CDR1 MDHEN and CDR2 SYDVKM. The CDR3 runs 15 residues.

This clonotype came up a few times. CDR3 in amino acids: CASRSSSGRDTQYF. In DNA, the CDR3 is TGTGCCAGCAGAAGTTCTAGCGGGAGAGATACGCAGTATTTT. The chain carries TRBV13 and TRBJ2-3, with TRBD2 matching over 10 bases. The CDR3 is made up of 14 amino acids. J gave up 5 bases and V 6 bases, and 5 bases lay outside the gene matches. CDR1 is PRHDT and CDR2 is FYEKMQ in the germline V gene (reference sequence).

Ten or more counts support this clonotype. This sequence joins TRBV6-5 and TRBJ2-1; TRBD2 aligns across 7 bases. The CDR3 is 15 residues long. The V and J ends lost 8 bases and 4 bases, in that order; junction bases with no gene match: 11. The germline CDR1 and CDR2 sequences are MNHEY and SVGAGI. The CDR3 region is CASGSGGVAYNEQFF. CDR3 nucleotide sequence: TGTGCCAGCGGGAGTGGGGGGGTCGCTTACAATGAGCAGTTCTTC.

This clonotype has a count of ten or more. V and J are TRBV5-4 and TRBJ1-1; perhaps TRBD1 as D (6 bases). CDR1 and CDR2 (germline): SGHNT, YYREEE (reference sequence). The CDR3 is made up of 13 amino acids. Between the trimmed V and J ends, which lost 2 bases and 1 base, there was a span of 6 bases. Here the CDR3 DNA reads TGTGCCAGCAGCTTACAGGGGAACACTGAAGCTTTCTTT. Translation gives CASSLQGNTEAFF.

This clonotype showed up just a few times. The chain couples TRBV27 to TRBJ2-1; 7 positions agree with TRBD2. V trimming: 1 base; J trimming: 3 bases; junction bases outside the gene matches: 3. The CDR3 runs 15 residues. The V gene's germline CDR1 is MNHEY and CDR2 SMNVEV (reference sequence). The CDR3 DNA is TGTGCCAGCAGTTTATTGGGAGGGTACTACAATGAGCAGTTCTTC. Translating gives CASSLLGGYYNEQFF.

This sequence joins TRBV6-1 and TRBJ2-7, with D possibly TRBD2 on 5 matching bases. Per the germline V gene, CDR1 is MNHNS and CDR2 is SASEGT. This CDR3 is 12 amino acids long. Trimming pared 7 bases from V and 4 bases from J, leaving 11 bases between. The CDR3 spells CASKGLLYEQYF. The CDR3 nucleotides read TGTGCCAGCAAAGGACTCTTATACGAGCAGTACTTC.

At least ten counts were recorded for this clonotype. The chain combines TRBV6-1 with TRBJ1-1; no clear D gene. V lost 4 bases, J lost 11 bases, and 11 bases lay in between. This CDR3 contains 11 residues. The V gene's germline CDR1 is MNHNS and CDR2 SASEGT. The CDR3 spells CASSGASGAFF. The CDR3 coding sequence is TGTGCCAGCAGTGGGGCCAGCGGTGCTTTCTTT.